This is a list of T cell receptor beta chains from one sample in a study of blood T cell repertoires in COVID-19. Sequencing used immunoSEQ multiplex PCR; TCRdb keeps in-frame clones, though not all of them. Of a few hundred thousand clones listed, 87% are singletons. The sequencing input was PBMCs or T cells enriched from blood (not recorded which). The receptors derive from a young man with acute COVID-19. Both conserved end residues are part of each CDR3. Each record gives: D gene, V gene, J gene, clone size, CDR3 DNA, CDR3 protein. D genes are given only for firm matches. Clone size is not always given. Where it is, it says once, few, many or a class for expanded clones.

NA,TRBV21-1,TRBJ1-1,NA,TGTGCCAGTGAGGGACAATCGAACACTGAAGCTTTCTTT,CASEGQSNTEAFF
TRBD1,TRBV28,TRBJ2-7,NA,TGTGCCAGCAGTTTTGAGCAGGGGGCGAGGTACGAGCAGTACTTC,CASSFEQGARYEQYF
NA,TRBV11-2,TRBJ2-1,NA,TGTGCCAGCAGCTTATTCCGACTCACTCCGCACAATGAGCAGTTCTTC,CASSLFRLTPHNEQFF
NA,TRBV6-5,TRBJ2-5,NA,TGTGCCAGCAGCCCCGGTGAGCCTCAAGAGACCCAGTACTTC,CASSPGEPQETQYF
NA,TRBV7-8,TRBJ2-6,NA,TGTGCCAGCAGCTTAGCAGAGCACGTAAGCTCTGGGGCCAACGTCCTGACTTTC,CASSLAEHVSSGANVLTF
TRBD1,TRBV12-3/TRBV12-4,TRBJ2-7,once,TGTGCCAGCAGTTTTTCCAGGGGGCACGAGCAGTACTTC,CASSFSRGHEQYF
NA,TRBV29-1,TRBJ1-2,few,TGCAGCGGGAAGGACAGTATTTCGTCGGAGGGCTACACCTTC,CSGKDSISSEGYTF
NA,TRBV13,TRBJ1-2,NA,TGTGCCAGCAGCTTAGGGCGCCCCCCGACAGCTAACTATGGCTACACCTTC,CASSLGRPPTANYGYTF
NA,TRBV29-1,TRBJ2-5,NA,TGCAGCGTTGTCGGACGTGAGGGCCTGGAGACCCAGTACTTC,CSVVGREGLETQYF
TRBD2,TRBV4-3,TRBJ2-7,NA,TGCGCCAGCAGCCAAGTGGTTAGCGGGAGGTTGTACGAGCAGTACTTC,CASSQVVSGRLYEQYF
TRBD2,TRBV6-5,TRBJ2-7,NA,TGTGCCAGCAGTTACTCGCGGGAGGTCTACGAGCAGTACTTC,CASSYSREVYEQYF
TRBD1,TRBV2,TRBJ2-1,NA,TGTGCCAGCAGGCCCGGGACAGGGGGAGGACTGGCGACCTACAATGAGCAGTTCTTC,CASRPGTGGGLATYNEQFF
NA,TRBV6-4,TRBJ2-3,NA,TGTGCCAGCAGTGACGGAGCAGCCTATACGCAGTATTTT,CASSDGAAYTQYF
NA,TRBV28,TRBJ1-6,NA,TGTGCCAGCAGTCCCAGCTCCTATAATTCACCCCTCCACTTT,CASSPSSYNSPLHF
NA,TRBV27,TRBJ2-7,few,TGTGCCAGCAGTAGCGGTAGCTCCTACGAGCAGTACTTC,CASSSGSSYEQYF
NA,TRBV30,TRBJ2-1,NA,TGTGCCTGGAGTGTAGGTCTGCGGGTCTATGAGCAGTTCTTC,CAWSVGLRVYEQFF
NA,TRBV19,TRBJ2-2,NA,TGTGCCAGTGCGAGGCAGGGGGGTGGAACCGGGGAGCTGTTTTTT,CASARQGGGTGELFF
TRBD1,TRBV27,TRBJ1-6,once,TGTGCCAGCAGTTTTGAAGACAGGGTATATTCACCCCTCCACTTT,CASSFEDRVYSPLHF
TRBD2,TRBV11-2,TRBJ2-7,once,TGTGCCAGCAGCTTAGCTAGCGGGAGAACTTACGAGCAGTACTTC,CASSLASGRTYEQYF
TRBD1,TRBV19,TRBJ2-1,NA,TGTGCCAGTTCCGAGGGGGCCGGTGAGCAGTTCTTC,CASSEGAGEQFF
TRBD1,TRBV28,TRBJ2-4,NA,TGTGCCAGCAGTCAACAGGGGAGATCTTTAACCAAAAACATTCAGTACTTC,CASSQQGRSLTKNIQYF
TRBD1,TRBV3-1/TRBV3-2,TRBJ1-5,NA,TGTGCCAGCAGTCCGACCCAGGGGGTCGGGAGCAATCAGCCCCAGCATTTT,CASSPTQGVGSNQPQHF
NA,TRBV6-5,TRBJ2-7,NA,TGTGCCAGCAGTTCAGGGCAGATCTCCTACGAGCAGTACTTC,CASSSGQISYEQYF
NA,TRBV5-1,TRBJ2-7,NA,TGCGCCAGCAGCGTAACAGGGAGCTCCTACGAGCAGTACTTC,CASSVTGSSYEQYF
NA,TRBV2,TRBJ1-1,NA,TGTGCCAGCAGTGAAGTTGGGGGGACTGAAGCTTTCTTT,CASSEVGGTEAFF
TRBD2,TRBV6-5,TRBJ2-1,NA,TGTGCCAGCAGTTACCGGGGGAGGGCCGGGAACAATGAGCAGTTCTTC,CASSYRGRAGNNEQFF
TRBD2,TRBV7-8,TRBJ2-7,NA,TGTGCCAGCAGCTCACTAGCGGGAGACTACGAGCAGTACTTC,CASSSLAGDYEQYF
TRBD1,TRBV28,TRBJ2-2,NA,TGTGCCAGCAGTTTCCCACGGACAGGGGTAAACACCGGGGAGCTGTTTTTT,CASSFPRTGVNTGELFF
NA,TRBV6-4,TRBJ2-3,NA,TGTGCCAGCAGTGCCGGAGCGGGACACACAGATACGCAGTATTTT,CASSAGAGHTDTQYF
NA,TRBV19,TRBJ2-3,NA,TGTGCCAGTAGTATGGGCCTAAGGCCAGATACGCAGTATTTT,CASSMGLRPDTQYF
TRBD1,TRBV7-9,TRBJ2-7,NA,TGTGCCAGCAGCCCCACAGGGGGTATGTCCTACGAGCAGTACTTC,CASSPTGGMSYEQYF
NA,TRBV4-3,TRBJ2-7,NA,TGCGCCAGCAGCCAAGGATTAGCCGATTCCTACGAGCAGTACTTC,CASSQGLADSYEQYF
TRBD2,TRBV28,TRBJ2-7,NA,TGTGCCAGCAGTTTCAGCGGGATCGTATCCTACGAGCAGTACTTC,CASSFSGIVSYEQYF
NA,TRBV19,TRBJ2-5,NA,TGTGCCAGTAGTAGTCGAGGATCGGTAGTGGAGACCCAGTACTTC,CASSSRGSVVETQYF